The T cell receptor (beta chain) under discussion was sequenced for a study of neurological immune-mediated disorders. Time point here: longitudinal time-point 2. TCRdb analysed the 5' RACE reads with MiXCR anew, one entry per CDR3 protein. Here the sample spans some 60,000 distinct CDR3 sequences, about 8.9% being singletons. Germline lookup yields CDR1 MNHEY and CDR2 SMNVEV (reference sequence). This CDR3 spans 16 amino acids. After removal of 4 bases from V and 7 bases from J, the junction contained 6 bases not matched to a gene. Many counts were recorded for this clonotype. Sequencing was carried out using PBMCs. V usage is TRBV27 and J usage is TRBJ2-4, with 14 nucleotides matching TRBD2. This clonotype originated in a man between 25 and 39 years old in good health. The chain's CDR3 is CASSSPGLAGANIQYF. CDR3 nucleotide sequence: TGTGCCAGCAGTTCACCGGGACTAGCGGGAGCGAACATTCAGTACTTC.